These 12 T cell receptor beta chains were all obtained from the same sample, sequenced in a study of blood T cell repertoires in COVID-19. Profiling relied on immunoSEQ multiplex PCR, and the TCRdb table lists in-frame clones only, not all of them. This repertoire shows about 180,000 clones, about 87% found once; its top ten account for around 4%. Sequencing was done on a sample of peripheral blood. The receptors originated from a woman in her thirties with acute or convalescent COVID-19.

CDR3 protein: CASRGELNTEAFF. The CDR3 DNA follows: TGTGCCAGCCGAGGAGAGCTGAACACTGAAGCTTTCTTT. The V call is TRBV5-4, the J call TRBJ1-1; D not resolved. The V gene's germline CDR1 is SGHNT and CDR2 YYREEE (reference sequence). The CDR3 has 13 residues. The V end was cut by 7 bases, the J end by 0 bases, with 10 bases between.

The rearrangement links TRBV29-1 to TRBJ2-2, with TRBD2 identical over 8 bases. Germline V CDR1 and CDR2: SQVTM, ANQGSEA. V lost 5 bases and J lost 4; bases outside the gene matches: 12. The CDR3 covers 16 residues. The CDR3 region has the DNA TGCAGCGTTAATCGGGAGGGCCTTTCGGGCACCGGGGAGCTGTTTTTT. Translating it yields CSVNREGLSGTGELFF.

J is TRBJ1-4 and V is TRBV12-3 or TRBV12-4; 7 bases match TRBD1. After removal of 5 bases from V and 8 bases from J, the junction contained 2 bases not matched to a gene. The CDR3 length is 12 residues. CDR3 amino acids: CASSGDSEKLFF. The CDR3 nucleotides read TGTGCCAGCAGTGGGGACAGCGAAAAACTGTTTTTT.

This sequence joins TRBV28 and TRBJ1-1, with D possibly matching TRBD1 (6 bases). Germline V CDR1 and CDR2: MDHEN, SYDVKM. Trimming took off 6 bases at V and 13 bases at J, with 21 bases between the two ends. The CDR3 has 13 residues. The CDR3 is CASSPSLRDIGFF. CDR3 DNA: TGTGCCAGCAGCCCCTCCCTCCGGGACATCGGTTTCTTT.

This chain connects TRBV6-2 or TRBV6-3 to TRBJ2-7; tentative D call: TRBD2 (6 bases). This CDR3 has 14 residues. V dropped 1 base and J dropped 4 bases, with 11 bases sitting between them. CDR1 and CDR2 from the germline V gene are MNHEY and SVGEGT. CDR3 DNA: TGTGCCAGCAGTTACTTGAGACTAGGTTACGAGCAGTACTTC. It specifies CASSYLRLGYEQYF.

CDR3 loop: CASSLEGENTEAFF. The CDR3 region has the DNA TGTGCCAGCAGCTTGGAGGGGGAGAACACTGAAGCTTTCTTT. The V gene is TRBV5-6, the J gene TRBJ1-1, with a tentative D call TRBD1 (6 bases). Germline V gene sequence: CDR1 SGHDT, CDR2 YYEEEE. CDR3 size: 14 residues. Trimming took off 0 bases at V and 1 base at J, with 7 bases between the two ends.

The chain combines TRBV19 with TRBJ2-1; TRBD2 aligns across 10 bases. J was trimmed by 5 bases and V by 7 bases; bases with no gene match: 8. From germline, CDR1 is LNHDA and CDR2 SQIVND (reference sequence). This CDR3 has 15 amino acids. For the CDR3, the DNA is TGTGCCAGTAAAACCGGACTAGCGGCTAACAATGAGCAGTTCTTC. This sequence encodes CASKTGLAANNEQFF.

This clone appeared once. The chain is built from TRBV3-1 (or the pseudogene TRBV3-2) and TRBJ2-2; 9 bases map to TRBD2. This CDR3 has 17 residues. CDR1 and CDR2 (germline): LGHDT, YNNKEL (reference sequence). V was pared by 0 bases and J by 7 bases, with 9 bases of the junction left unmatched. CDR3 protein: CASSQDPASGMVGELFF. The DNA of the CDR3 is TGTGCCAGCAGCCAAGACCCAGCTAGCGGGATGGTCGGGGAGCTGTTTTTT.

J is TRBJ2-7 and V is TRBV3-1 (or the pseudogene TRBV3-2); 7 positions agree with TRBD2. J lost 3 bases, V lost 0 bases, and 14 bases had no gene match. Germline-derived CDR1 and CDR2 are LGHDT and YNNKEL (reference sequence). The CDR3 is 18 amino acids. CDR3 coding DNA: TGTGCCAGCAGCCAAGAGGCGGCGGGAGACCCTCTTATCTACGAGCAGTACTTC. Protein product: CASSQEAAGDPLIYEQYF.

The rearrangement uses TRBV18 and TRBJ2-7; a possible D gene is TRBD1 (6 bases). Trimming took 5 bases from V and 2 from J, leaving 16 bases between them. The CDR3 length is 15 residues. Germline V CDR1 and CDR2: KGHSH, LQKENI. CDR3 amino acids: CASSGIRDTPYEQYF. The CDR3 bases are TGTGCCAGCTCAGGGATCCGGGACACCCCCTACGAGCAGTACTTC.

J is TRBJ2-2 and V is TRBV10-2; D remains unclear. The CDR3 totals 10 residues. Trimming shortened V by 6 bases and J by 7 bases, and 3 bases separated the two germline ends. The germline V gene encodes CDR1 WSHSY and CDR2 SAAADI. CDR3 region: CASSHGELFF. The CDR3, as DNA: TGCGCCAGCAGCCACGGGGAGCTGTTTTTT.

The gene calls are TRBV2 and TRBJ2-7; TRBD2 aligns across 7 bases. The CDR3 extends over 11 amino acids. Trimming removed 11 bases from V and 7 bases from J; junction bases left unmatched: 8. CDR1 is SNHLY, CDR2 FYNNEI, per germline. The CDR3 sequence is CAGGTTREQYF. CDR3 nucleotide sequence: TGTGCCGGTGGGACTACGCGGGAGCAGTACTTC.